Listed below are T cell receptor beta chains from one sample, sequenced in a study of regulatory T cells in long-lasting Graves disease. TCRdb called the multiplex PCR reads again in MiXCR, with one record for every CDR3 protein. The data hold over 450,000 distinct CDR3 sequences, with around 12% observed a single time. These data were also reused for a study on T cells in Graves' hyperthyroidism and ophthalmopathy.

Material: peripheral blood mononuclear cells (PBMCs), obtained at new diagnosis, from a patient treated with antithyroid drugs. These receptors came from a woman aged 25 to 39 with Graves disease. The CDR3 runs from the conserved cysteine through the conserved F or W. The D gene is left open where the match is weak. The size of a clone is reported for some rows only, either as once, few or many, or as a class for expanded clones.

clone size	V gene	J gene	D gene	CDR3 DNA	CDR3 protein
few	TRBV15	TRBJ1-4	-	TGTGCCACCAGCTCGACAGGCGATAATGAAAAACTGTTTTTT	CATSSTGDNEKLFF
many	TRBV18	TRBJ1-6	-	TGTGCCAGCTCACCTGCCCCAGTTCGACCCCTCCACTTT	CASSPAPVRPLHF
many	TRBV27	TRBJ2-7	TRBD1	TGTGCCAGCAGTACAGGGGTCGCCCTATACGAGCAGTACTTC	CASSTGVALYEQYF
many	TRBV7-9	TRBJ2-5	TRBD2	TGTGCCAGCAGCTTACCTAGCGGATCACAAGAGACCCAGTACTTC	CASSLPSGSQETQYF
few	TRBV18	TRBJ1-5	-	TGTGCCAGCTCACCAGATCCCCCGGGGGCGAGCAATCAGCCCCAGCATTTT	CASSPDPPGASNQPQHF
-	TRBV24-1	TRBJ2-4	-	TGTGCCACCAGTGATTCGGCAGGGTTGGACATTCAGTACTTC	CATSDSAGLDIQYF
many	TRBV27	TRBJ2-2	TRBD2	TGTGCCACCCACGCGGGAGGCCCCGCCCCGGGCACCGGGGAGCTGTTTTTT	CATHAGGPAPGTGELFF
many	TRBV28	TRBJ1-1	-	TGTGCCAGCACCGAAGAGACACCGATGAACACTGAAGCTTTCTTT	CASTEETPMNTEAFF
many	TRBV12-3/TRBV12-4	TRBJ2-1	-	TGTGCCAGCAGTTCCGTCCGGGACTCCTACAATGAGCAGTTCTTC	CASSSVRDSYNEQFF
few	TRBV4-1	TRBJ2-5	-	TGCGCCAGCAGCCAGATGATCGGCCCCGGGGGAACCCAGTACTTC	CASSQMIGPGGTQYF
many	TRBV6-5	TRBJ2-1	-	TGTGCCAGCAGTTACCGGGCTAGACTCCACACTGAGCAGTTCTTC	CASSYRARLHTEQFF
-	TRBV6-1	TRBJ1-1	-	TGTGCCAGCCTTAGAAATACTGAAGCTTTCTTT	CASLRNTEAFF
many	TRBV2	TRBJ1-5	-	TGTGCCAGCAGCCCAGGGGTAAAGATGCCCCAGCATTTT	CASSPGVKMPQHF
many	TRBV2	TRBJ1-1	-	TGTGCCAGCAGTGAATGGACTGAAGCTTTCTTT	CASSEWTEAFF
many	TRBV12-3/TRBV12-4	TRBJ2-7	-	TGTGCCAGCAGCGACCGGGACGGCACCTACGAGCAGTACTTC	CASSDRDGTYEQYF
many	TRBV5-1	TRBJ2-2	TRBD1	TGCGCCAGCAGCCCGGGGACAGGTCAGGCCGGGGAGCTGTTTTTT	CASSPGTGQAGELFF
many	TRBV3-1	TRBJ1-1	-	TGTGCCAGCAGCCCGGGGCACGGATCTGAAGCTTTCTTT	CASSPGHGSEAFF
many	TRBV6-1	TRBJ2-7	-	TGTGCCAGCAACCGGGACCGATACTACGAGCAGTACTTC	CASNRDRYYEQYF
many	TRBV20-1	TRBJ1-6	-	TGCAGTGCTAGAGATTTCCGGAATAATTCACCCCTCCACTTT	CSARDFRNNSPLHF
many	TRBV12-3/TRBV12-4	TRBJ1-1	-	TGTGCCAGCAGCTTAGAACCAGGGAACACTGAAGCTTTCTTT	CASSLEPGNTEAFF
many	TRBV27	TRBJ1-1	-	TGTGCCAGCAGTCCCTCTGACGGATTCATGAACACTGAAGCTTTCTTT	CASSPSDGFMNTEAFF
many	TRBV6-2/TRBV6-3	TRBJ2-5	TRBD1	TGTGCCAGCAGTTATACAGGGGGCAGAGAGACCCAGTACTTC	CASSYTGGRETQYF
many	TRBV28	TRBJ2-1	-	TGTGCCAGCAGTTTATTAGCGTTAAGCTCCTACAATGAGCAGTTCTTC	CASSLLALSSYNEQFF
-	TRBV7-9	TRBJ2-1	TRBD2	TGTGCCAGCAGCTTACTCCGCCAAGCGGGAGTTTCCGATGAGCAGTTCTTC	CASSLLRQAGVSDEQFF
many	TRBV7-9	TRBJ1-6	-	TGTGCCAGCAGCTTAGAAGGTCCTCGGCATTTTGGCTCCTATAATTCACCCCTCCACTTT	CASSLEGPRHFGSYNSPLHF
many	TRBV6-1	TRBJ1-2	-	TGTGCCAGCAAGATCGACAGCGGGCGAGGCTACACCTTC	CASKIDSGRGYTF
many	TRBV15	TRBJ1-1	-	TGTGCCACCAGCACCTATCGACAAGGACCCACTGAAGCTTTCTTT	CATSTYRQGPTEAFF
many	TRBV11-3	TRBJ2-1	TRBD2	TGTGCCAGCAGCCTAATTAGCGGGAGTCGCGATGAGCAGTTCTTC	CASSLISGSRDEQFF
many	TRBV30	TRBJ1-1	-	TGTGCCTGGAGTGTACCCGAACAGGGACGGACTGAAGCTTTCTTT	CAWSVPEQGRTEAFF
many	TRBV28	TRBJ1-4	-	TGTGCCAGCAGTTTATGGGAAAAACTGTTTTTT	CASSLWEKLFF
few	TRBV19	TRBJ2-7	TRBD2	TGTGCCAGTAAACCGGTACTAGCGGGAGGGTCCTACCACGAGCAGTACTTC	CASKPVLAGGSYHEQYF
many	TRBV28	TRBJ1-4	-	TGTGCCAGCAGGTCAGGGGTTTTTCTGTTTTTT	CASRSGVFLFF
few	TRBV19	TRBJ2-7	-	TGTGCCAGTAGTATCAGTACGGCGGCCTACGAGCAGTACTTC	CASSISTAAYEQYF
many	TRBV6-5	TRBJ1-2	-	TGTGCCAGCAGTTACAGTGAAACCTATGGCTACACCTTC	CASSYSETYGYTF
few	TRBV20-1	TRBJ2-1	TRBD2	TGCAGTGCCAACAACGGACTAGCGGGCTTCAATGAGCAGTTCTTC	CSANNGLAGFNEQFF
-	TRBV12-3/TRBV12-4	TRBJ1-2	-	TGTGCCAGCAGTCCCTTCCTCTTCCTTACTGCTAACTATGGCTACACCTTC	CASSPFLFLTANYGYTF
many	TRBV15	TRBJ2-7	TRBD1	TGTGCCACCAGCAGAGCACAGGGGAACTACGAGCAGTACTTC	CATSRAQGNYEQYF
many	TRBV7-8	TRBJ2-5	-	TGTGCCAGCAGCTTTGGGGGGGCGGGGGACAGAGGAGAGACCCAGTACTTC	CASSFGGAGDRGETQYF
many	TRBV12-3/TRBV12-4	TRBJ2-7	-	TGTGCCAGCAGTTTAAGGCACCGAGGAGGCTACGAGCAGTACTTC	CASSLRHRGGYEQYF
many	TRBV4-1	TRBJ2-1	TRBD2	TGCGCCAGCAGCTCACCGCGTACTAGCGGGATCCTCTCCTACAATGAGCAGTTCTTC	CASSSPRTSGILSYNEQFF
many	TRBV25-1	TRBJ1-2	TRBD1	TGTGCCAGCAGTGAAGCGGACAGGAACTATGGCTACACCTTC	CASSEADRNYGYTF
many	TRBV27	TRBJ2-7	-	TGTGCCAGCAGTTCCTTCCTACTACCCTACGAGCAGTACTTC	CASSSFLLPYEQYF
-	TRBV6-5	TRBJ2-1	TRBD2	TGTGCCAGCAGTGACTCGCGGGGGGGCATCGAGCAGTTCTTC	CASSDSRGGIEQFF